These 4 T cell receptor beta chains came from one sample sequenced in a study of cytomegalovirus exposure and HLA in healthy donors. PCR employed 60 Vbeta and 13 Jbeta primers. Profiling relied on immunoSEQ multiplex PCR, and the TCRdb table lists in-frame clones only, not all of them. The data hold about 120,000 clones, with more than 9% observed a single time. Specimen: PBMCs. Receptor source: a woman between 18 and 29 years old in good health and CMV-seropositive.

This clone was observed a few times. The V and J genes are TRBV5-4 and TRBJ2-1; TRBD2 aligns across 8 bases. CDR3 length: 16 residues. V gave up 3 bases and J gave up 9 bases; unmatched junction bases: 14. The V gene's germline CDR1 is SGHNT and CDR2 YYREEE (reference sequence). DNA for the CDR3: TGTGCCAGCAGCTCTGAAGGCCAACTAGCGGTCTTTGAGCAGTTCTTC. This translates into CASSSEGQLAVFEQFF.

V and J are TRBV6-5 and TRBJ1-1, with 7 bases that match TRBD1. V lost 7 bases and J lost 1; bases outside the gene matches: 9. Germline CDR1 is MNHEY and CDR2 is SVGAGI. The CDR3 is 15 amino acids. The CDR3 nucleotides are TGTGCCAGCACCGAATCCGACAGGGCGAACACTGAAGCTTTCTTT. It yields the protein CASTESDRANTEAFF.

This sequence joins TRBV4-2 and TRBJ2-1, with 8 bases lining up with TRBD1. Germline values: CDR1 LGHNA, CDR2 YNFKEQ. J gave up 5 bases and V 1 base, and 4 bases lay outside the gene matches. The CDR3 loop spans 15 amino acids. The DNA for the CDR3 is TGTGCCAGCAGCCAAGGGGACAGGTTAAACAATGAGCAGTTCTTC. Encoded protein: CASSQGDRLNNEQFF.

This chain uses TRBV21-1 with TRBJ2-2; the table's D gene call, TRBD2, was not cross checked with the DNA. TRBV21-1 is a pseudogene. The CDR3 is 17 residues long. This chain's CDR3 is CASNAWRRSKNTGELFF. In DNA form, the CDR3 reads TGTGCCAGCAACGCCTGGCGGAGGAGCAAGAACACCGGGGAGCTGTTTTTT.